Below, 30 T cell receptor beta chains from the same sample are listed, as sequenced in a study of blood T cell repertoires in COVID-19. The repertoire was sequenced with immunoSEQ multiplex PCR; TCRdb's copy has only in-frame clones and lacks some. The table records 150,000 to 200,000 clones, 92% of them present only once. The source material was peripheral blood. These receptors came from a man aged 25 to 45 with COVID-19, enrolled during active disease.

This clone has a handful of counts. The chain uses TRBV19 and TRBJ2-3; 13 nucleotides match TRBD2. The ends lost 5 bases at V and 9 bases at J; junction bases unmatched: 23. The germline CDR1 and CDR2 sequences are LNHDA and SQIVND (reference sequence). CDR3 length equals 20 residues. Here the CDR3 reads CASSPRDTRGTSGTLWTQYF. Written as DNA, the CDR3 is TGTGCCAGTAGTCCCAGAGACACACGGGGGACTAGCGGGACTCTGTGGACGCAGTATTTT.

This sequence joins TRBV5-1 and TRBJ2-2; 7 bases fit TRBD2. The CDR3 is made up of 12 amino acids. Germline-derived CDR1 and CDR2 are SGHRS and YFSETQ. Trimming removed 5 bases from V and 7 bases from J; junction bases left unmatched: 2. CDR3 nucleotides: TGCGCCAGCAGGCGGGAGTACGGGGAGCTGTTTTTT. Protein product: CASRREYGELFF.

This chain connects TRBV28 to TRBJ1-2; 9 nucleotides line up with TRBD1. Per germline, CDR1 MDHEN and CDR2 SYDVKM. The CDR3 covers 14 residues. V shed 5 bases and J 7 bases; nucleotides not matched to a gene: 8. The chain's CDR3 is CASSALGQGGGYTF. CDR3 in DNA: TGTGCCAGCAGTGCTCTGGGACAGGGTGGTGGCTACACCTTC.

The chain employs TRBV5-1 and TRBJ2-1; 7 bases are a match to TRBD2. Germline values: CDR1 SGHRS, CDR2 YFSETQ. With 2 bases clipped from V and 4 bases from J, the junction kept 12 bases outside the gene matches. The CDR3 runs 17 residues. The CDR3 reads CASSFGEGSGVYNEQFF. CDR3 nucleotides: TGCGCCAGCAGCTTCGGAGAGGGAAGCGGGGTTTACAATGAGCAGTTCTTC.

V gene TRBV6-6 combines with J gene TRBJ1-1; TRBD1 matches 8 bases. V shed 2 bases, J shed 3 bases, and the junction held 5 bases outside the gene matches. The CDR3 is 15 residues long. Germline assignment: CDR1 MNHNY and CDR2 SVGAGI (reference sequence). CDR3 sequence reads: CASSYPQGGHTEAFF. The CDR3 nucleotides are TGTGCCAGCAGTTACCCACAGGGGGGTCACACTGAAGCTTTCTTT.

The gene calls are TRBV15 and TRBJ1-5, with TRBD1 as a possible D gene (5 bases). The CDR3 is 16 residues long. The germline CDR1 and CDR2 sequences are LNHNV and YYDKDF (reference sequence). Trimming took off 0 bases at V and 4 bases at J, with 13 bases between the two ends. CDR3: CATSREIPRDNQPQHF. The CDR3 nucleotides are TGTGCCACCAGCAGAGAAATCCCCAGGGATAATCAGCCCCAGCATTTT.

The J gene is TRBJ1-6, the V gene TRBV30; perhaps TRBD1 as D (5 bases). CDR1 and CDR2 (germline): GTSNPN, SVGIG (reference sequence). V was clipped by 2 bases and J by 4 bases, with 12 bases between them. The CDR3 has 15 residues. The CDR3 region is CAWSRGLGYNSPLHF. The CDR3 DNA follows: TGTGCCTGGAGTCGGGGACTCGGTTATAATTCACCCCTCCACTTT.

The J gene is TRBJ2-1, the V gene TRBV5-6, with D maybe TRBD1 (5 bases). CDR3 size: 14 residues. The V end lost 0 bases, the J end lost 8 bases, and 12 bases lay between the germline ends. Per the germline V gene, CDR1 is SGHDT and CDR2 is YYEEEE. CDR3 sequence: CASSLGQGRYEQFF. The CDR3 DNA reads as TGTGCCAGCAGCTTGGGGCAGGGTAGATATGAGCAGTTCTTC.

The chain couples TRBV6-5 to TRBJ2-3; D might be TRBD1 (6 bases). Germline V gene sequence: CDR1 MNHEY, CDR2 SVGAGI. This CDR3 contains 15 residues. The V end was cut by 7 bases, the J end by 0 bases, with 14 bases between. Here the CDR3 reads CASNWDGQSTDTQYF. The CDR3 DNA reads TGTGCCAGCAATTGGGACGGACAGAGCACAGATACGCAGTATTTT.

The chain is built from TRBV6-6 and TRBJ2-2; 15 bases agree with TRBD2. Germline values: CDR1 MNHNY, CDR2 SVGAGI (reference sequence). CDR3 size: 16 residues. V trimming: 6 bases; J trimming: 6 bases; junction bases outside the gene matches: 5. CDR3 sequence: CASRQRTSGGAGELFF. The CDR3 bases are TGTGCCAGCAGGCAGCGGACTAGCGGGGGGGCCGGGGAGCTGTTTTTT.

V and J are TRBV9 and TRBJ2-3, with 8 nucleotides matching TRBD2. The CDR3 runs 15 residues. The J segment lost 0 bases and the V segment lost 1 base, leaving 1 base of the junction unmatched. CDR1 and CDR2 (germline): SGDLS, YYNGEE. CDR3 nucleotide sequence: TGTGCCAGCAGCGTAAGCGGGAGAAGCACAGATACGCAGTATTTT. Amino acid sequence: CASSVSGRSTDTQYF. The complete variable domain, with remaining parts taken from reference TRBV9 and TRBJ2-3, reads DSGVTQTPKHLITATGQRVTLRCSPRSGDLSVYWYQQSLDQGLQFLIQYYNGEERAKGNILERFSAQQFPDLHSELNLSSLELGDSALYFCASSVSGRSTDTQYFGPGTRLTVL.

The rearrangement links TRBV4-3 to TRBJ1-6; D is unclear. Trimming took 1 base from V and 6 from J, leaving 7 bases between them. Germline V gene sequence: CDR1 LGHNA, CDR2 YSLEER. The CDR3 contains 14 residues. The CDR3 spells CASSQVLFNSPLHF. CDR3 DNA sequence: TGCGCCAGCAGCCAAGTTCTGTTTAATTCACCCCTCCACTTT.

This chain joins TRBV7-8 and TRBJ1-4; 9 bases map to TRBD1. J was trimmed by 8 bases and V by 0 bases; bases with no gene match: 10. This CDR3 contains 17 residues. Germline CDR1 is SGHVS and CDR2 is FQNEAQ. The CDR3 DNA sequence: TGTGCCAGCAGCTTAGCGATAGGGACAGGGACTCCCGAAAAACTGTTTTTT. This translates into CASSLAIGTGTPEKLFF.

This chain's CDR3 is CASSQDGGARGYTF. For the CDR3, the DNA is TGCGCCAGCAGCCAAGATGGGGGGGCGCGCGGCTACACCTTC. The chain employs TRBV4-3 and TRBJ1-2, with TRBD1 as a possible D gene (6 bases). The germline V gene encodes CDR1 LGHNA and CDR2 YSLEER. This CDR3 contains 14 residues. The V and J ends lost 0 bases and 8 bases respectively, with 13 bases between them.

This chain links TRBV5-4 with TRBJ2-7; possibly TRBD1 for D (6 bases). V was cut by 0 bases and J by 3 bases, with 10 bases left in between. This CDR3 has 14 residues. Germline CDR1 and CDR2: SGHNT and YYREEE (reference sequence). This CDR3 is CASSLGGPLYEQYF. The CDR3 nucleotides read TGTGCCAGCAGCTTGGGGGGGCCCCTCTACGAGCAGTACTTC.

The rearrangement joins TRBV4-3 to TRBJ2-1, with TRBD2 matching 14 bases. The CDR3 spans 16 residues. V trimming: 3 bases; J trimming: 7 bases; junction bases outside the gene matches: 5. Germline-derived CDR1 and CDR2 are LGHNA and YSLEER. The CDR3 reads CASSHGTSGRGNEQFF. CDR3 DNA: TGCGCCAGCAGCCATGGGACTAGCGGGAGAGGGAATGAGCAGTTCTTC.

The rearrangement uses TRBV7-9 and TRBJ1-5, with 10 nucleotides matching TRBD1. Trimming removed 5 bases from V and 5 bases from J; junction bases left unmatched: 3. Germline values: CDR1 SEHNR, CDR2 FQNEAQ (reference sequence). This CDR3 comprises 14 residues. The chain's CDR3 is CASSTGTGDQPQHF. CDR3 DNA: TGTGCCAGCAGCACCGGGACAGGGGATCAGCCCCAGCATTTT.

The V and J genes are TRBV28 and TRBJ2-7; D remains unclear. Trimming took 7 bases from V and 0 from J, leaving 25 bases between them. The CDR3 is 18 residues long. Germline V gene sequence: CDR1 MDHEN, CDR2 SYDVKM. The CDR3 DNA reads as TGTGCCAGCACCCCCTTGTACTATGACTCCCCGAGCTCCTACGAGCAGTACTTC. This sequence encodes CASTPLYYDSPSSYEQYF. The variable domain in full, completed from reference TRBV28 and TRBJ2-7, reads DVKVTQSSRYLVKRTGEKVFLECVQDMDHENMFWYRQDPGLGLRLIYFSYDVKMKEKGDIPEGYSVSREKKERFSLILESASTNQTSMYLCASTPLYYDSPSSYEQYFGPGTRLTVT.

In this sample, this clone turned up once. J is TRBJ2-7 and V is TRBV27, with 10 bases identical to TRBD2. CDR1 and CDR2 (germline): MNHEY, SMNVEV (reference sequence). The CDR3 runs to 13 residues. Losses at the gene ends were 8 bases for V and 3 bases for J; bases not matched to a gene: 4. CDR3 in DNA: TGTGCCAGCTGGGTAGCGGGAGGCTACGAGCAGTACTTC. Translating it yields CASWVAGGYEQYF.

The chain employs TRBV7-2 and TRBJ2-2; 10 nucleotides agree with TRBD1. In germline, CDR1 is SGHTA, CDR2 FQGNSA. The CDR3 contains 14 residues. Unmatched junction bases numbered 4, after V lost 4 bases and J lost 8 bases. CDR3 DNA: TGTGCCAGCAGCTCCGGACAGGGGGTTGGGGAGCTGTTTTTT. Translation gives CASSSGQGVGELFF. The entire variable domain, with the rest obtained from reference TRBV7-2 and TRBJ2-2, is as follows: GAGVSQSPSNKVTEKGKDVELRCDPISGHTALYWYRQSLGQGLEFLIYFQGNSAPDKSGLPSDRFSAERTGGSVSTLTIQRTQQEDSAVYLCASSSGQGVGELFFGEGSRLTVL.

The chain has TRBV28 and TRBJ1-5; TRBD1 matches at 8 bases. The V and J ends lost 2 bases and 5 bases, in that order; junction bases with no gene match: 5. CDR1 and CDR2 from the germline V gene are MDHEN and SYDVKM. This CDR3 has 15 residues. In DNA form, the CDR3 reads TGTGCCAGCAGTTTAGAGACAGGGGTGGATCAGCCCCAGCATTTT. Encoded protein: CASSLETGVDQPQHF.

On this clone: Its ends do not fully match the called genes, so a read error is possible. The V call is TRBV29-1, the J call TRBJ2-3; perhaps TRBD1 as D (5 bases). The germline CDR1 and CDR2 sequences are SQVTM and ANQGSEA. The CDR3 sequence is 13 residues long. The CDR3 spells CSVVDTATGTQYF. CDR3 coding DNA: TGCAGCGTTGTTGACACGGCCACAGGTACGCAGTATTTT.

The rearrangement links TRBV5-6 to TRBJ1-5; a weak D match, TRBD1 (6 bases). This CDR3 contains 17 residues. The V end lost 0 bases, the J end lost 4 bases, and 17 bases lay between the germline ends. Germline V lookup: CDR1 SGHDT, CDR2 YYEEEE. CDR3 DNA sequence: TGTGCCAGCAGCTTGGCCCCGGGGTTCGGGACAAATCAGCCCCAGCATTTT. It codes for CASSLAPGFGTNQPQHF. The full variable domain, in which reference TRBV5-6 and TRBJ1-5 provide the parts outside the CDR3, is DAGVTQSPTHLIKTRGQQVTLRCSPKSGHDTVSWYQQALGQGPQFIFQYYEEEERQRGNFPDRFSGHQFPNYSSELNVNALLLGDSALYLCASSLAPGFGTNQPQHFGDGTRLSIL.

The rearrangement joins TRBV19 to TRBJ2-7; possibly TRBD1 for D (6 bases). Germline-derived CDR1 and CDR2 are LNHDA and SQIVND (reference sequence). The CDR3 contains 11 residues. V lost 7 bases and J lost 9, with 13 bases in between. CDR3 sequence reads: CASKLRDMQYF. CDR3 in DNA: TGTGCCAGTAAACTCCGGGACATGCAGTACTTC.

This sequence joins TRBV9 and TRBJ1-2; a possible D gene is TRBD1 (6 bases). V lost 0 bases to trimming and J lost 0 bases, with 12 bases between them. The CDR3 sequence is 16 residues long. From germline, CDR1 is SGDLS and CDR2 YYNGEE. The CDR3: CASSVDPDRANYGYTF. The CDR3 DNA reads TGTGCCAGCAGCGTAGACCCGGACAGAGCTAACTATGGCTACACCTTC.

This chain joins TRBV9 and TRBJ2-1, with 9 positions matching TRBD1. With 3 bases clipped from V and 3 bases from J, the junction kept 7 bases outside the gene matches. Germline values: CDR1 SGDLS, CDR2 YYNGEE. The CDR3 spans 16 residues. DNA of the CDR3: TGTGCCAGCAGCGCGACCGGGACAGGGTACTACAATGAGCAGTTCTTC. Encoded protein: CASSATGTGYYNEQFF.

Here the CDR3 reads CASRGRLNSPLHF. CDR3 DNA: TGTGCCAGCAGAGGCAGGCTGAATTCACCCCTCCACTTT. The rearrangement joins TRBV25-1 to TRBJ1-6; D is ambiguous. V was cut by 6 bases and J by 7 bases, with 10 bases left in between. CDR3 length: 13 residues. Germline loops: CDR1 MGHDK, CDR2 SYGVNS.

J is TRBJ2-1 and V is TRBV19; TRBD2 matches at 11 bases. Germline V gene data show CDR1 as LNHDA and CDR2 as SQIVND (reference sequence). Trimming cost V 8 bases and J 6 bases; bases outside gene matches: 6. The CDR3 totals 14 residues. Here the CDR3 DNA reads TGTGCCAGTGGGCTAGCGGGAGGTATCAATGAGCAGTTCTTC. Amino acid sequence: CASGLAGGINEQFF.

This sequence joins TRBV4-1 and TRBJ1-5, with TRBD1 matching 9 bases. Per germline, CDR1 MGHRA and CDR2 YSYEKL. J was trimmed by 6 bases and V by 0 bases; bases with no gene match: 12. CDR3 length equals 18 residues. The CDR3 nucleotides are TGCGCCAGCAGCCAAGATGGGACAGGGTATGGTTGGATTCAGCCCCAGCATTTT. It encodes CASSQDGTGYGWIQPQHF.

The genes are TRBV3-1 (or the pseudogene TRBV3-2) and TRBJ1-4; the match to TRBD1 covers 10 bases. The CDR3 extends over 16 amino acids. From germline, CDR1 is LGHDT and CDR2 YNNKEL (reference sequence). With V trimmed by 4 bases and J by 7 bases, 9 bases remained unmatched. CDR3 nucleotide sequence: TGTGCCAGCAGCCGCAGGACAGGGGGAAGTGGTGAAAAACTGTTTTTT. Residues: CASSRRTGGSGEKLFF.